Following are 31 T cell receptor beta chains from one sample sequenced in a study of blood T cells in healthy people across ages. A second PCR of 7 to 11 cycles used a sample-barcoded 5' primer and a J-beta primer mix. TCRdb processed the 5' RACE reads anew with MiXCR; each CDR3 protein has one entry. The sample gives approximately 1,000,000 distinct CDR3 sequences, under 40% of which show up once; around 13% is in the top ten. What was sequenced was blood. The source of these receptors is a man aged 18 to 30 in good health.

The chain joins TRBV7-9 to TRBJ1-1; D possibly corresponds to TRBD1 (6 bases). CDR1 SEHNR and CDR2 FQNEAQ come from the germline V gene (reference sequence). V was cut by 5 bases and J by 3 bases, with 13 bases left in between. This CDR3 contains 14 residues. CDR3 sequence (DNA): TGTGCCAGCAGCAACTACAGGGAGGACACTGAAGCTTTCTTT. As protein: CASSNYREDTEAFF.

This clonotype was seen more than once but under ten times. The chain employs TRBV7-2 and TRBJ1-1; no reliable D call. CDR1 is SGHTA and CDR2 is FQGNSA in the germline V gene. V dropped 8 bases and J dropped 1 base, with 11 bases sitting between them. There are 13 residues in the CDR3. CDR3 in amino acids: CASGPGRNTEAFF. In DNA form, the CDR3 reads TGTGCCAGCGGACCGGGGAGGAACACTGAAGCTTTCTTT. Together with reference TRBV7-2 and TRBJ1-1, the CDR3 gives the full variable domain: GAGVSQSPSNKVTEKGKDVELRCDPISGHTALYWYRQSLGQGLEFLIYFQGNSAPDKSGLPSDRFSAERTGGSVSTLTIQRTQQEDSAVYLCASGPGRNTEAFFGQGTRLTVV.

The V and J genes are TRBV20-1 and TRBJ1-1, with TRBD1 matching over 7 bases. Germline V gene data show CDR1 as DFQATT and CDR2 as SNEGSKA (reference sequence). The V and J ends lost 6 bases and 7 bases, in that order; junction bases with no gene match: 5. This CDR3 comprises 11 residues. The CDR3 loop is CSATGAGEAFF. DNA of the CDR3: TGCAGTGCCACAGGGGCGGGTGAAGCTTTCTTT.

The chain links TRBV5-6 to TRBJ2-1; 8 nucleotides line up with TRBD1. V lost 4 bases to trimming and J lost 8 bases; unmatched junction nucleotides: 11. The CDR3 consists of 15 residues. Germline V gives CDR1 SGHDT, CDR2 YYEEEE. The CDR3 DNA reads TGTGCCAGCAGCCCACTCAGGGGGCTTGGCGATGAGCAGTTCTTC. Protein sequence: CASSPLRGLGDEQFF.

The gene calls are TRBV29-1 and TRBJ1-1; tentatively, D is TRBD1 (6 bases). CDR3 length equals 13 residues. The V end lost 5 bases, the J end lost 6 bases, and 16 bases lay between the germline ends. The V gene's germline CDR1 is SQVTM and CDR2 ANQGSEA. DNA for the CDR3: TGCAGCGTTACAGGGCGGTATTTGCCTGAAGCTTTCTTT. This codes for CSVTGRYLPEAFF.

The chain recombines TRBV5-1 with TRBJ2-7; possibly TRBD2 for D (5 bases). This CDR3 region has 16 residues. V was cut by 0 bases and J by 0 bases, with 13 bases left in between. Germline CDR1 SGHRS, CDR2 YFSETQ. This CDR3 reads CASSLDPQRSSYEQYF. DNA for the CDR3: TGCGCCAGCAGCTTGGACCCCCAGCGGAGCTCCTACGAGCAGTACTTC.

The gene calls are TRBV27 and TRBJ2-3; 13 bases are a match to TRBD2. Germline loops: CDR1 MNHEY, CDR2 SMNVEV (reference sequence). The trim removed 6 bases at V and 7 bases at J, leaving 1 base unmatched. CDR3 length: 13 amino acids. CDR3 protein: CASRTSGGNTQYF. CDR3 sequence (DNA): TGTGCCAGCAGGACTAGCGGGGGGAATACGCAGTATTTT.

The CDR3 DNA reads as TGTGCCAGCAGTTATTTCGGGACAGGGGGCGCGTATGGCTACACCTTC. Encoded protein: CASSYFGTGGAYGYTF. The chain combines TRBV6-5 with TRBJ1-2, with TRBD1 matching 12 bases. Trimming removed 3 bases from V and 5 bases from J; junction bases left unmatched: 7. This CDR3 region has 16 residues. Germline-derived CDR1 and CDR2 are MNHEY and SVGAGI.

There are a few counts of this clonotype. J is TRBJ2-5 and V is TRBV29-1; 9 bases line up with TRBD2. Germline-derived CDR1 and CDR2 are SQVTM and ANQGSEA. The V and J ends lost 2 bases and 1 base, in that order; junction bases with no gene match: 2. The CDR3 is 14 residues long. The CDR3, as DNA: TGCAGCGTTGAACTAGCGGGGTTCCAAGAGACCCAGTACTTC. This codes for CSVELAGFQETQYF. The full variable domain, completed using reference TRBV29-1 and TRBJ2-5, is SAVISQKPSRDICQRGTSLTIQCQVDSQVTMMFWYRQQPGQSLTLIATANQGSEATYESGFVIDKFPISRPNLTFSTLTVSNMSPEDSSIYLCSVELAGFQETQYFGPGTRLLVL.

This clonotype occurred a few times. At one boundary the junction diverges from the germline segment, which might be a read error. The chain joins TRBV7-2 to TRBJ2-5; TRBD2 is a possible D gene (6 bases). CDR1 and CDR2 (germline): SGHTA, FQGNSA. CDR3 length: 13 residues. This CDR3 reads CACSMGLKETQYF. The CDR3, as DNA: TGTGCCTGCAGCATGGGACTCAAAGAGACCCAGTACTTC. The full variable domain, rest sourced from reference TRBV7-2 and TRBJ2-5, is GAGVSQSPSNKVTEKGKDVELRCDPISGHTALYWYRQSLGQGLEFLIYFQGNSAPDKSGLPSDRFSAERTGGSVSTLTIQRTQQEDSAVYLCACSMGLKETQYFGPGTRLLVL.

This clonotype has a count of ten or more. The rearrangement joins TRBV20-1 to TRBJ2-3, with D tentatively TRBD2 (6 bases). This CDR3 is 14 amino acids long. Germline loops: CDR1 DFQATT, CDR2 SNEGSKA (reference sequence). V was shortened by 6 bases and J by 2 bases, with 15 bases between the two germline ends. The DNA of the CDR3 is TGCAGTGCGTCACACGGGGGATCCACAGATACGCAGTATTTT. This gives the protein CSASHGGSTDTQYF.

The chain uses TRBV6-5 and TRBJ1-1; TRBD1 agrees at 8 bases. Germline-derived CDR1 and CDR2 are MNHEY and SVGAGI. CDR3 length equals 14 residues. Trimming at V came to 6 bases and at J to 0 bases, leaving 3 bases not matched to a gene. The CDR3 sequence: CASRQGVLNTEAFF. CDR3 nucleotides: TGTGCCAGCAGACAGGGGGTTTTGAACACTGAAGCTTTCTTT.

The rearrangement links TRBV6-2 or TRBV6-3 to TRBJ1-1; 7 bases are shared with TRBD1. Trimming cost V 6 bases and J 8 bases; bases outside gene matches: 27. The CDR3 is 19 residues long. Germline V gene sequence: CDR1 MNHEY, CDR2 SVGEGT. CDR3 protein: CASRYRIGFEQGLVLEAFF. CDR3 DNA sequence: TGTGCCAGCAGGTACCGGATCGGGTTCGAACAGGGGTTAGTTTTGGAAGCTTTCTTT.

The rearrangement uses TRBV2 and TRBJ2-1; D call uncertain. Germline CDR1 and CDR2: SNHLY and FYNNEI. The germline V and J ends were trimmed by 6 bases and 11 bases, with 14 bases remaining between them. The CDR3 has 12 residues. CDR3 in amino acids: CASSPTLLKQFF. DNA of the CDR3: TGTGCCAGCAGCCCGACTCTACTAAAGCAGTTCTTC.

In its sample, this clonotype was seen a few times. The chain links TRBV27 to TRBJ2-1, with 11 bases that match TRBD2. V trimming: 6 bases; J trimming: 3 bases; junction bases outside the gene matches: 4. The CDR3 sequence is 15 residues long. The germline V gene has CDR1 MNHEY and CDR2 SMNVEV (reference sequence). CDR3 in amino acids: CASRISGGVYNEQFF. Written as DNA, the CDR3 is TGTGCCAGCAGAATTAGCGGGGGGGTCTACAATGAGCAGTTCTTC.

CDR3 region: CASSFVNTQYF. The CDR3 nucleotides are TGTGCCAGCAGCTTCGTCAATACGCAGTATTTT. The rearrangement uses TRBV7-3 and TRBJ2-3; D not certain. Looked up from germline, CDR1 is SGHTA and CDR2 is FQGTGA. Trimming left V 3 bases short and J 7 bases short, with 5 bases between. The CDR3 runs to 11 residues.

The V gene is TRBV7-8, the J gene TRBJ1-2; tentatively, D is TRBD1 (6 bases). The length of the CDR3 is 15 residues. The germline CDR1 and CDR2 sequences are SGHVS and FQNEAQ. V was clipped by 5 bases and J by 0 bases, with 13 bases between them. CDR3 nucleotides: TGTGCCAGCAGCCCCACAGGGAGAGCTAACTATGGCTACACCTTC. It specifies CASSPTGRANYGYTF. The full variable domain, in which reference TRBV7-8 and TRBJ1-2 provide the parts outside the CDR3, is GAGVSQSPRYKVAKRGQDVALRCDPISGHVSLFWYQQALGQGPEFLTYFQNEAQLDKSGLPSDRFFAERPEGSVSTLKIQRTQQEDSAVYLCASSPTGRANYGYTFGSGTRLTVV.

Notes on this clonotype: This sequence may be a read error, since a much larger clone differs from it by one base. The chain couples TRBV5-1 to TRBJ2-3; D perhaps matches TRBD1 (7 bases). Germline values: CDR1 SGHRS, CDR2 YFSETQ. The CDR3 totals 14 residues. The CDR3: CTSSAGQKTDTQYF. The CDR3 coding sequence is TGCACCAGCAGCGCGGGACAGAAAACAGATACGCAGTATTTT.

V and J are TRBV20-1 and TRBJ1-5; D ambiguous. V shed 5 bases and J shed 9 bases, with 23 bases lying between them. The CDR3 runs 15 residues. Germline lookup yields CDR1 DFQATT and CDR2 SNEGSKA (reference sequence). CDR3 nucleotide sequence: TGCAGTGCTTCCGACTCTTCTAAAATGATGGGGCCCCAGCATTTT. Translating gives CSASDSSKMMGPQHF.

The table lists this clonotype with many counts. The chain links TRBV2 to TRBJ2-3; D perhaps matches TRBD2 (6 bases). The CDR3 runs 17 residues. Germline V gene lookup returns CDR1 SNHLY and CDR2 FYNNEI. Trimming stripped 3 bases from V and 1 base from J, with 17 bases between. Written as DNA, the CDR3 is TGTGCCAGCAGTGATAGGCGAGCGGGTCCTCGCACAGATACGCAGTATTTT. This codes for CASSDRRAGPRTDTQYF.

The table lists this clonotype with a count of one. One end of the junction does not line up with germline, which may come from a read error. The chain couples TRBV12-3 or TRBV12-4 to TRBJ1-5; tentatively, D is TRBD1 (5 bases). CDR3 size: 16 residues. The CDR3 here is CASGLEGWKGNQPQHF. Written as DNA, the CDR3 is TGTGCCAGCGGTTTAGAGGGGTGGAAGGGCAATCAGCCCCAGCATTTT.

The chain uses TRBV7-2 and TRBJ1-5; D is perhaps TRBD1 (5 bases). The CDR3 loop spans 15 amino acids. Germline loops: CDR1 SGHTA, CDR2 FQGNSA. Trimming removed 5 bases at V and 0 bases at J, with 11 bases between. This CDR3 reads CASSGSRVSNQPQHF. The CDR3 nucleotides read TGTGCCAGCAGCGGTAGCAGGGTTAGCAATCAGCCCCAGCATTTT.

This chain connects TRBV10-3 to TRBJ1-1, with 10 bases lining up with TRBD1. This CDR3 has 15 amino acids. Germline V gene sequence: CDR1 ENHRY, CDR2 SYGVKD. Trimming took 3 bases from V and 3 from J; bases not matched to a gene: 4. CDR3 nucleotides: TGTGCCATCAGTGAAGCGGGACAGGGGCACACTGAAGCTTTCTTT. Translated: CAISEAGQGHTEAFF.

As DNA, the CDR3 is TGTGCCAGCAGTTTATCGGCGGGGACCTCCTACGAGCAGTACTTC. Encoded protein: CASSLSAGTSYEQYF. The rearrangement joins TRBV27 to TRBJ2-7; tentative D call: TRBD2 (6 bases). This CDR3 has 15 amino acids. Germline V gene sequence: CDR1 MNHEY, CDR2 SMNVEV (reference sequence). Trimming pared 0 bases from V and 0 bases from J, leaving 9 bases between.

This clonotype came up a few times. This chain links TRBV20-1 with TRBJ2-7, with 8 bases identical to TRBD1. Per germline, CDR1 DFQATT and CDR2 SNEGSKA (reference sequence). The CDR3 consists of 11 residues. J lost 7 bases, V lost 6 bases, and 5 bases had no gene match. CDR3 amino acids: CSALYRGEQYF. The CDR3 DNA follows: TGCAGTGCCCTTTACAGGGGGGAGCAGTACTTC.

The chain joins TRBV4-1 to TRBJ1-2, with TRBD1 matching over 7 bases. Germline V CDR1 and CDR2: MGHRA, YSYEKL. The length of the CDR3 is 13 residues. The V gene end was trimmed by 0 bases and the J gene end by 8 bases; junction bases not matched to a gene: 3. The CDR3 loop reads CASSQETGLGYTF. In DNA, the CDR3 is TGCGCCAGCAGCCAAGAGACAGGGCTCGGCTACACCTTC.

This clonotype appeared many times. The chain uses TRBV9 and TRBJ2-3; tentatively, D is TRBD1 (6 bases). There are 15 residues in the CDR3. V was pared by 0 bases and J by 6 bases, with 14 bases between. Germline V gives CDR1 SGDLS, CDR2 YYNGEE. CDR3 sequence (DNA): TGTGCCAGCAGCGTAGCCGACAGGCTTGGCGATACGCAGTATTTT. It specifies CASSVADRLGDTQYF. The variable domain in full, with the rest retrieved from reference TRBV9 and TRBJ2-3, is DSGVTQTPKHLITATGQRVTLRCSPRSGDLSVYWYQQSLDQGLQFLIQYYNGEERAKGNILERFSAQQFPDLHSELNLSSLELGDSALYFCASSVADRLGDTQYFGPGTRLTVL.

A note on this clonotype: The junction differs from germline at one of its ends, possibly a read error. The rearrangement uses TRBV5-6 and TRBJ2-1; TRBD1 matches 7 bases. The J call may be in error: the DNA end matches TRBJ2-7 better. The germline CDR1 and CDR2 sequences are SGHDT and YYEEEE. The CDR3 sequence is 15 residues long. The CDR3 spells CVSSLEQGIHNEQYF. The CDR3 region has the DNA TGTGTCAGCAGCTTGGAACAGGGGATCCACAATGAGCAGTACTTC.

This clonotype showed up just once. The junction does not match germline at one end; this may be a read error. CDR3 coding DNA: TGCAGTGCTGGAGATGACAGGGTCGAAGAGACCCAGTACTTC. It specifies CSAGDDRVEETQYF. The rearrangement links TRBV20-1 to TRBJ2-5, with 7 bases lining up with TRBD1. The CDR3 runs 14 residues. Per germline, CDR1 DFQATT and CDR2 SNEGSKA (reference sequence).

This chain uses TRBV4-1 with TRBJ2-5; D perhaps matches TRBD1 (5 bases). Germline assignment: CDR1 MGHRA and CDR2 YSYEKL. This CDR3 spans 16 amino acids. The V end lost 2 bases, the J end lost 8 bases, and 21 bases lay between the germline ends. Here the CDR3 reads CASSQLYKGNLETQYF. The CDR3 region has the DNA TGCGCCAGCAGCCAATTATACAAGGGGAATTTGGAAACCCAGTACTTC.

This clonotype appeared a few times. This CDR3 is CASTPDLRHNYGYTF. CDR3 sequence (DNA): TGTGCCAGCACCCCGGACTTACGGCATAACTATGGCTACACCTTC. This chain connects TRBV12-3 or TRBV12-4 to TRBJ1-2; D is ambiguous. The V end lost 7 bases, the J end lost 1 base, and 16 bases lay between the germline ends. The CDR3 is 15 amino acids.